The rows below give T cell receptor beta chains drawn from one sample of a study of identical twins. TCRdb called the 5' RACE reads again in MiXCR, with one record for every CDR3 protein. The sample holds about 890,000 distinct CDR3 sequences, roughly an eighth seen once. In addition, the sample was reused for a study of yellow fever vaccine responses in identical twins.

What was sequenced was PBMCs. The receptors stem from a woman under 30 in good health. Each CDR3 is given with its conserved first and last residue. A D gene is named only where the DNA matches it firmly. Expanded clones are given a class, and other clones once, few, many or no size at all.

TRBJ1-1,.,TRBV20-1,many,TGCAGTGCCCGACGGCGGGGGAGCACTGAAGCTTTCTTT,CSARRRGSTEAFF
TRBJ2-1,.,TRBV19,.,TGTGCCAGCAGAAAACTCACTACCGGGGTAGATGAGCAGTTCTTC,CASRKLTTGVDEQFF
TRBJ2-7,TRBD2,TRBV7-7,.,TGTGCCAGCAGCCCTATAGCGGGAGCCGGCGAGCAGTACTTC,CASSPIAGAGEQYF
TRBJ2-7,TRBD2,TRBV29-1,few,TGCAGCGTGGGACCACTAGCGCAAAGCTCCTACGAGCAGTACTTC,CSVGPLAQSSYEQYF
TRBJ2-7,TRBD2,TRBV27,.,TGTGCCAGCAGTGAAGCGGGGGGCGTCCACGAGCAGTACTTC,CASSEAGGVHEQYF
TRBJ1-4,.,TRBV29-1,.,TGCAGCGTTGGGGGGTCGGGGTTTAATGAAAAACTGTTTTTT,CSVGGSGFNEKLFF
TRBJ1-1,.,TRBV4-2,.,TGTGCCAGCAGCCAATGGGAGGGTCCCGTTGAAGCTTTCTTT,CASSQWEGPVEAFF
TRBJ2-3,TRBD2,TRBV2,.,TGTGCCAGCAACCTTGCCGGACTAGCGGGGGGAGATACGCAGTATTTT,CASNLAGLAGGDTQYF
TRBJ1-1,.,TRBV5-6,.,TGTGCCAGCAGCTCCAGCGAGTCGGGGAACACTGAAGCTTTCTTT,CASSSSESGNTEAFF
TRBJ1-2,.,TRBV29-1,few,TGCAGCGTTGATTGGGGGGAGTCAAACTATGGCTACACCTTC,CSVDWGESNYGYTF
TRBJ1-1,TRBD1,TRBV28,.,TGTGCCAGCAGTTTAGGACTCCCAGGGGGAGGGGGCTTGGGGAACACTGAAGCTTTCTTT,CASSLGLPGGGGLGNTEAFF
TRBJ2-2,TRBD1,TRBV11-1,.,TGTGCCAGCAGCTCAGACAGGGGGAACACCGGGGAGCTGTTTTTT,CASSSDRGNTGELFF
TRBJ2-2,.,TRBV29-1,.,TGCAGCGTTGAAGGGGCCGGGGAGCTGTTTTTT,CSVEGAGELFF
TRBJ1-4,.,TRBV14,few,TGTGCCAGCAGCCAAGATGGGGGAAAACTGTTTTTT,CASSQDGGKLFF
TRBJ1-2,.,TRBV29-1,few,TGCAGCGTTGTCAAGGTGGGAGGAACAGGGAATGGCTACACCTTC,CSVVKVGGTGNGYTF
TRBJ2-1,TRBD1,TRBV24-1,many,TGTGCCACCAGTGATAGGCAGGGACAGGGCAACAATGAGCAGTTCTTC,CATSDRQGQGNNEQFF
TRBJ1-3,.,TRBV29-1,.,TGCAGCGTTGCCGGGACACTCTCTGGAAACACCATATATTTT,CSVAGTLSGNTIYF
TRBJ1-1,.,TRBV20-1,.,TGCAGTGCTAGAGCTGCACTCCCTTTGAACACTGAAGCTTTCTTT,CSARAALPLNTEAFF
TRBJ1-2,.,TRBV19,few,TGTGCCAGTAGTAGATACAATGGCTACACCTTC,CASSRYNGYTF
TRBJ2-7,.,TRBV7-9,.,TGTGCCAGCAGCTTGATCCTAGTCGAGCAGTACTTC,CASSLILVEQYF
TRBJ2-5,TRBD2,TRBV24-1,few,TGTGCCACCAGTGCTACCAGGACTAGCGGGAGAATGGAGACCCAGTACTTC,CATSATRTSGRMETQYF
TRBJ1-6,TRBD1,TRBV6-1,few,TGTGCCAGCAGTGAAGCGGACAGGGATGGTTCACCCCTCCACTTT,CASSEADRDGSPLHF
TRBJ1-5,TRBD1,TRBV4-1,.,TGCGCCAGCAGCCATTGGGACAGGGCGGACCAGCCCCAGCATTTT,CASSHWDRADQPQHF
TRBJ2-1,.,TRBV24-1,many,TGTGCCACCAGCTTCTGGCAGGGTCTGCCCCGGTTCTTC,CATSFWQGLPRFF
TRBJ1-1,.,TRBV2,.,TGTGCCAGCATGGGGGTCTTCAACACTGAAGCTTTCTTT,CASMGVFNTEAFF
TRBJ1-6,.,TRBV4-1,few,TGCGCCAGCAGCCAAGCAGGGGATGGTTCACCCCCCCACTTT,CASSQAGDGSPPHF
TRBJ1-1,.,TRBV7-9,.,TGTGCCAGCAGCTCTAGTGACACTGAAGCTTTCTTT,CASSSSDTEAFF
TRBJ2-3,.,TRBV7-2,.,TGTGCCAGCAGCGGATGGGCAGGGGCCACAGATACGCAGTATTTT,CASSGWAGATDTQYF
TRBJ2-7,.,TRBV28,.,TGTGCCAGCAGTTTATTCGGGGAGCCGAACGAGCAGTACTTC,CASSLFGEPNEQYF
TRBJ1-1,TRBD1,TRBV7-9,many,TGTGCCGGATCGGGACAGGGCAGGACTGAAGCTTTCTTT,CAGSGQGRTEAFF
TRBJ2-5,TRBD2,TRBV4-1,.,TGCGCCAGCAGCCATGGGTGGGGCCTAGCGGGCAAAGAGACCCAGTACTTC,CASSHGWGLAGKETQYF
TRBJ2-3,.,TRBV5-1,.,TGCGCCAGCAGGACCAGGGCAGCCGATACGCAGTATTTT,CASRTRAADTQYF
TRBJ2-1,.,TRBV4-2,few,TGTGCCAGCAGCCGAGACGGGAATGAGCAGTTCTTC,CASSRDGNEQFF
TRBJ1-5,.,TRBV7-2,.,TGTGCCAGCAGCCACACCCGGGGGGGGGTCAATCAGCCCCAGCATTTT,CASSHTRGGVNQPQHF
TRBJ1-5,.,TRBV28,few,TGTGCCAGCAGCGGGGGACACACGAACCAGCCCCAGCATTTT,CASSGGHTNQPQHF
TRBJ2-5,TRBD2,TRBV5-1,once,TGCGCCAGCAGCTTGGACCGGGAGGGGACCCAGTACTTC,CASSLDREGTQYF
TRBJ2-1,.,TRBV12-3/TRBV12-4,few,TGTGCCAGCCTGGGGGTTGGGAAAAATGAGCAGTTCTTC,CASLGVGKNEQFF
TRBJ1-1,.,TRBV12-3/TRBV12-4,.,TGTGCCAGCAGCCAGGGATACAACACTGAAGCTTTCTTT,CASSQGYNTEAFF
TRBJ2-5,.,TRBV9,few,TGTGCCAGCAGCGTAGCGTCCCGATTCCAAGAGACCCAGTACTTC,CASSVASRFQETQYF
TRBJ2-1,.,TRBV6-5,once,TGTGCCAGCAGTTACGGCACACCGGACTACAATGAGCAGTTCTTC,CASSYGTPDYNEQFF
TRBJ1-1,.,TRBV6-5,.,TGTGCCAGCAGTTACGTTCGAAGCACTGAAGCTTTCTTT,CASSYVRSTEAFF
TRBJ2-5,.,TRBV14,many,TGTGCCAGCAGCCAATCAGGATCCCAAGAGACCCAGTACTTC,CASSQSGSQETQYF
TRBJ2-3,.,TRBV29-1,.,TGCAGCGTTGAAAACAGGCCAGATACGCAGTATTTT,CSVENRPDTQYF
TRBJ2-7,TRBD2,TRBV19,.,TGTGCCAGTAGCGCCGTCGCTAGCGGATCCTACGAGCAGTACTTC,CASSAVASGSYEQYF
TRBJ2-3,.,TRBV29-1,many,TGCAGCGTTGCTGGGAACAGCGGACGGGATACGCAGTATTTT,CSVAGNSGRDTQYF